This T cell receptor (beta chain) derives from a study of T cell responses to AZD1222 COVID-19 vaccine. Libraries were prepared by immunoSEQ multiplex PCR; TCRdb keeps only in-frame clonotypes and omits some of them. The data contain 20,000 to 30,000 clones, around 87% of them singletons. Germline lookup yields CDR1 ENHRY and CDR2 SYGVKD. The CDR3 consists of 15 residues. The V gene lost 0 bases and the J gene lost 3 bases, with 6 bases spanning the gap. Study outcomes and limitations: Along spike, vaccine-associated CD4 TCRs were found throughout, with dominance at 160-218 and 743-854. Reportedly, nearly half of unique spike TCRs recognized epitopes outside B.1.351/B.1.1.7 mutations.

Pooled together were second doses at about 4 or about 12 weeks. To note about this clone: Its antigen is unknown.

The sequence was collected from an adult who received the AZD1222 COVID-19 vaccine. This sequence joins TRBV10-3 and TRBJ1-6; D remains unclear. The sequenced sample was peripheral blood, obtained 28 days after the second AZD1222 dose. CDR3 sequence reads: CAISESTNYNSPLHF. Here the CDR3 DNA reads TGTGCCATCAGTGAGTCTACGAACTATAATTCACCCCTCCACTTT.